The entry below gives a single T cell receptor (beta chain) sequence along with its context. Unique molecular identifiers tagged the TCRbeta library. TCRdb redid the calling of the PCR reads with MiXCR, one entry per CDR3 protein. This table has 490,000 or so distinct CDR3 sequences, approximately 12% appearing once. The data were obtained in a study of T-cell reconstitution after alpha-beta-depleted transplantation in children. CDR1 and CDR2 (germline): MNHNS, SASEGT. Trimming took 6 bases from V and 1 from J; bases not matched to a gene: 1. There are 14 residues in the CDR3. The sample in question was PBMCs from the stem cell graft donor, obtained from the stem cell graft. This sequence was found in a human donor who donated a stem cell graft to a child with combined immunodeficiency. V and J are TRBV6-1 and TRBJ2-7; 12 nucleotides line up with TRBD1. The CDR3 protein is CASRGQGASYEQYF. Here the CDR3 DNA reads TGTGCCAGCAGGGGACAGGGGGCTTCCTACGAGCAGTACTTC.